What follows are 19 T cell receptor beta chains derived from one specimen sequenced in a study of blood T cell repertoires in COVID-19. Using immunoSEQ multiplex PCR, the repertoire was profiled, and TCRdb retains in-frame clones only, with some absent. The sample consists of about 180,000 clones, under 85% of them appearing once. The sample taken for sequencing was peripheral blood. These receptors came from a woman in her seventies with COVID-19, enrolled during active disease.

This clone has more than one count but fewer than ten. The genes are TRBV10-3 and TRBJ1-5; D perhaps matches TRBD1 (5 bases). V lost 2 bases to trimming and J lost 7 bases, with 9 bases between them. Germline-derived CDR1 and CDR2 are ENHRY and SYGVKD. The CDR3 has 13 amino acids. CDR3 sequence: CAISEDSIQPQHF. The CDR3, as DNA: TGTGCCATCAGTGAGGACAGTATCCAGCCCCAGCATTTT.

This rearrangement joins TRBV5-4 to TRBJ2-7; D is perhaps TRBD2 (6 bases). The CDR3 runs to 17 residues. Germline loops: CDR1 SGHNT, CDR2 YYREEE (reference sequence). Trimming took 4 bases from V and 3 from J, leaving 23 bases between them. This CDR3 is CASSPGTSRSIVYEQYF. The CDR3, as DNA: TGTGCCAGCAGCCCCGGGACTTCCCGTTCAATAGTCTACGAGCAGTACTTC.

This clone was seen more than once but under ten times. V gene TRBV28 combines with J gene TRBJ1-3; D unresolved. Trimming cost V 8 bases and J 1 base, with 15 bases left between them. The CDR3 runs to 15 residues. Germline CDR1 reads MDHEN; CDR2 reads SYDVKM. This CDR3 reads CASRSPGKSGNTIYF. For the CDR3, the DNA is TGTGCCAGCCGATCCCCGGGGAAATCTGGAAACACCATATATTTT.

The V call is TRBV18, the J call TRBJ1-1; D might be TRBD1 (5 bases). Germline CDR1 KGHSH, CDR2 LQKENI. Trimming pared 4 bases from V and 1 base from J, leaving 7 bases between. The CDR3 runs 13 residues. The CDR3 nucleotides are TGTGCCAGCTCACGGACACAGAACACTGAAGCTTTCTTT. Translating it yields CASSRTQNTEAFF.

V gene TRBV7-7 combines with J gene TRBJ2-7; the match to TRBD2 covers 10 bases. This CDR3 has 13 residues. Trimming took 9 bases from V and 3 from J; bases not matched to a gene: 5. From germline, CDR1 is SSHAT and CDR2 FNYEAQ (reference sequence). CDR3 bases: TGTGCCAGTAAGCGGGAGGGGAGCTACGAGCAGTACTTC. It encodes CASKREGSYEQYF.

V is TRBV5-1 and J is TRBJ1-2; D gene uncertain. Germline loops: CDR1 SGHRS, CDR2 YFSETQ. This CDR3 spans 13 amino acids. The V end was cut by 3 bases, the J end by 2 bases, with 8 bases between. CDR3 coding DNA: TGCGCCAGCAGCTCCGGGGAGAACTATGGCTACACCTTC. Translation gives CASSSGENYGYTF.

This chain connects TRBV15 to TRBJ2-3; 8 bases agree with TRBD2. This CDR3 is 15 amino acids long. The ends lost 7 bases at V and 7 bases at J; junction bases unmatched: 13. Germline V CDR1 and CDR2: LNHNV, YYDKDF (reference sequence). The CDR3 sequence: CATMGAGGPQYTQYF. CDR3 in DNA: TGTGCCACCATGGGGGCGGGAGGCCCCCAATATACGCAGTATTTT.

The chain couples TRBV6-5 to TRBJ1-2; tentative D call: TRBD1 (6 bases). The CDR3 contains 15 residues. The V gene lost 2 bases and the J gene lost 4 bases, with 14 bases spanning the gap. CDR1 and CDR2 (germline): MNHEY, SVGAGI. CDR3 sequence: CASSYGVGQLYGYTF. CDR3 coding DNA: TGTGCCAGCAGTTACGGCGTAGGACAGCTCTATGGCTACACCTTC.

V and J are TRBV7-9 and TRBJ2-7; D gene ambiguous. Looked up from germline, CDR1 is SEHNR and CDR2 is FQNEAQ (reference sequence). V was trimmed by 6 bases and J by 6 bases, leaving 9 bases between them. This CDR3 contains 11 residues. The CDR3 DNA follows: TGTGCCAGCAGTTTCGTGAGCGAGCAGTACTTC. Translation gives CASSFVSEQYF. Drawing the rest from reference TRBV7-9 and TRBJ2-7, the complete variable domain is DTGVSQNPRHKITKRGQNVTFRCDPISEHNRLYWYRQTLGQGPEFLTYFQNEAQLEKSRLLSDRFSAERPKGSFSTLEIQRTEQGDSAMYLCASSFVSEQYFGPGTRLTVT.

The chain is built from TRBV7-2 and TRBJ2-1; 11 nucleotides match TRBD2. V lost 5 bases to trimming and J lost 7 bases; unmatched junction nucleotides: 7. Germline CDR1 is SGHTA and CDR2 is FQGNSA. The CDR3 is 15 residues long. CDR3 bases: TGTGCCAGCAGCACCGGGACTAGCGGATCTAATGAGCAGTTCTTC. This translates into CASSTGTSGSNEQFF.

The chain is built from TRBV19 and TRBJ1-4; D ambiguous. The CDR3 runs to 14 residues. V gave up 5 bases and J gave up 4 bases, with 11 bases separating them. Germline V gene data show CDR1 as LNHDA and CDR2 as SQIVND (reference sequence). CDR3 protein: CASSPMAGNEKLFF. The DNA for the CDR3 is TGTGCCAGTAGTCCGATGGCGGGTAATGAAAAACTGTTTTTT.

The chain links TRBV28 to TRBJ1-1; no firm D call. The CDR3 length is 15 residues. The ends were cut back, 4 bases at V and 8 bases at J, with 20 bases in the middle. From germline, CDR1 is MDHEN and CDR2 SYDVKM. The CDR3 region has the DNA TGTGCCAGCAGTTCTCCGTCCGCCGGGTTAAGAGAAGCTTTCTTT. Translating it yields CASSSPSAGLREAFF. Combining the CDR3 with reference TRBV28 and TRBJ1-1 gives the whole variable domain DVKVTQSSRYLVKRTGEKVFLECVQDMDHENMFWYRQDPGLGLRLIYFSYDVKMKEKGDIPEGYSVSREKKERFSLILESASTNQTSMYLCASSSPSAGLREAFFGQGTRLTVV.

V is TRBV7-2 and J is TRBJ2-1; possibly TRBD1 for D (6 bases). Per germline, CDR1 SGHTA and CDR2 FQGNSA. Trimming pared 4 bases from V and 0 bases from J, leaving 10 bases between. The CDR3 extends over 15 amino acids. CDR3 protein: CASSSQGSSYNEQFF. CDR3 DNA: TGTGCCAGCAGCTCCCAGGGGAGCTCCTACAATGAGCAGTTCTTC.

The rearrangement links TRBV7-2 to TRBJ2-3; D gene ambiguous. The length of the CDR3 is 15 residues. Germline V gene lookup returns CDR1 SGHTA and CDR2 FQGNSA. V dropped 3 bases and J dropped 2 bases, with 12 bases sitting between them. The CDR3 region has the DNA TGTGCCAGCAGCTTCGGGTCCCCCTACACAGATACGCAGTATTTT. Amino acid sequence: CASSFGSPYTDTQYF.

The V gene is TRBV10-1, the J gene TRBJ2-3, with D possibly TRBD1 on 6 matching bases. Per germline, CDR1 WNHNN and CDR2 SYGVQD (reference sequence). CDR3 length equals 15 residues. CDR3 sequence: CFLGIPGHCTDTQYF. CDR3 DNA sequence: TGCTTTTTGGGGATACCGGGACACTGCACAGATACGCAGTATTTT.

V usage is TRBV7-2 and J usage is TRBJ2-2; weak D call: TRBD1 (5 bases). Germline V gene lookup returns CDR1 SGHTA and CDR2 FQGNSA. This CDR3 comprises 15 residues. V lost 5 bases and J lost 4, with 14 bases in between. The CDR3 DNA reads TGTGCCAGCAGCCCGACAGACTCGGCCACCGGGGAGCTGTTTTTT. Protein product: CASSPTDSATGELFF. Supplemented by reference TRBV7-2 and TRBJ2-2, the full variable domain reads GAGVSQSPSNKVTEKGKDVELRCDPISGHTALYWYRQSLGQGLEFLIYFQGNSAPDKSGLPSDRFSAERTGGSVSTLTIQRTQQEDSAVYLCASSPTDSATGELFFGEGSRLTVL.

The chain has TRBV6-1 and TRBJ1-2, with D possibly TRBD1 on 5 matching bases. V lost 3 bases and J lost 7, with 15 bases in between. The CDR3 consists of 14 residues. Germline CDR1 reads MNHNS; CDR2 reads SASEGT. The CDR3, as DNA: TGTGCCAGCAGTGACAGGGCCGGAGTCGGTGGCTACACCTTC. This gives the protein CASSDRAGVGGYTF.

This clone has just one count. The CDR3 protein is CASSLWGQADPEAFF. The DNA for the CDR3 is TGTGCCAGCAGCTTGTGGGGACAGGCGGATCCTGAAGCTTTCTTT. This rearrangement joins TRBV5-4 to TRBJ1-1; TRBD1 matches 8 bases. V lost 1 base, J lost 6 bases, and 8 bases stayed unmatched. In germline, CDR1 is SGHNT, CDR2 YYREEE (reference sequence). The CDR3 spans 15 residues.

This chain joins TRBV9 and TRBJ1-1, with D unresolved. The CDR3 is 15 amino acids. CDR1 is SGDLS, CDR2 YYNGEE, per germline. V dropped 0 bases and J dropped 4 bases, with 13 bases sitting between them. CDR3 protein: CASSVGGRTFTEAFF. CDR3 bases: TGTGCCAGCAGCGTAGGCGGGCGGACTTTCACTGAAGCTTTCTTT.